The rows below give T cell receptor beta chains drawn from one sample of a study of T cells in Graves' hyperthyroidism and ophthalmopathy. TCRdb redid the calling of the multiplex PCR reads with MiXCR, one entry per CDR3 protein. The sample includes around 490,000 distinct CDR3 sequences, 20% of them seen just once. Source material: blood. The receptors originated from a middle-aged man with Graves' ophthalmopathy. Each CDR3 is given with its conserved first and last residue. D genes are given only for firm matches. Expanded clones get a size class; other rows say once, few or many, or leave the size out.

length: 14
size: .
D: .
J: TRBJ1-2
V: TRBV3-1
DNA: TGTGCCAGCAGCCATAGGGCAGGGGACTATGGCTACACCTTC
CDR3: CASSHRAGDYGYTF

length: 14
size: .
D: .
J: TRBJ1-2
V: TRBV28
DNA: TGTGCCAGCAGTGGCGGGGCTCAGGGCTATGGCTACACCTTC
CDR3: CASSGGAQGYGYTF

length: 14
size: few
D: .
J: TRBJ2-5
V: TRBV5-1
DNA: TGCGCCAGCAGCTTGAGTAATTTCCAAGAGACCCAGTACTTC
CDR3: CASSLSNFQETQYF

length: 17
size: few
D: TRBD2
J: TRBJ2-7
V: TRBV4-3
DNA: TGCGCCAGCAGCCACGGAACCGGGACTAGCGCTTACTACGAGCAGTACTTC
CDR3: CASSHGTGTSAYYEQYF

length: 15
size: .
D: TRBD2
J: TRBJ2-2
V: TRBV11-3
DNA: TGTGCCAGCAGCTCCAATACCGGGGGGACCGGGGAGCTGTTTTTT
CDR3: CASSSNTGGTGELFF

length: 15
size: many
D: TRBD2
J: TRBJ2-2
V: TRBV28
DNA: TGTGCCAGCAGGCTACTAGCGGAAAAGGCCGGGGAGCTGTTTTTT
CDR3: CASRLLAEKAGELFF

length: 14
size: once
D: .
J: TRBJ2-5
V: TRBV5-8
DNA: TGTGCCAGCAGCTTGAACGGATTCCAAGAGACCCAGTACTTC
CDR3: CASSLNGFQETQYF

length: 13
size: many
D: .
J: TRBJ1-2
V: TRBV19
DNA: TGTGCCAGCAGCCCCGGGACCAACTATGGCTACACCTTC
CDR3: CASSPGTNYGYTF

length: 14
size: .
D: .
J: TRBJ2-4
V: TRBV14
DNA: TGTGCCAGCAGCCAAGGTGTTAGCAGATACATTCAGTACTTC
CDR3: CASSQGVSRYIQYF

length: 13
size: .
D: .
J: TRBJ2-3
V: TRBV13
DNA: TGTGCCAGCAGCTTAAGGGCGGCAGATACGCAGTATTTT
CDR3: CASSLRAADTQYF

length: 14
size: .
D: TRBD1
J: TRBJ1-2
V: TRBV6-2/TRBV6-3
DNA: TGTGCCAGCAGCCTGACAGGGGTTCAGGCTGGCTACACCTTC
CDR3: CASSLTGVQAGYTF